Listed below are T cell receptor beta chains from one sample, sequenced in a study of T cell repertoires in ileal Crohn's disease. Clones were read by immunoSEQ multiplex PCR, and TCRdb kept only the in-frame ones, dropping some. This sample has some 27,000 clones, with around 80% found just once. The sample was ileal tissue. The receptors here all came from an adult with Crohn's disease. CDR3s include the opening cysteine and the closing phenylalanine or tryptophan. Fields, in order: CDR3 protein, CDR3 DNA, V gene, clone size, D gene, J gene. The D gene is left open where the match is weak. Size values are once, few and many counts, or a class for expanded clones, and some rows have none.

cdr3_aa: CASSVVGSGTDTQYF; cdr3_nt: TGTGCCAGCAGCGTAGTAGGTAGCGGCACAGATACGCAGTATTTT; v_call: TRBV9; clone_size: once; d_call: NA; j_call: TRBJ2-3
cdr3_aa: CASSFGSGETQYF; cdr3_nt: TGTGCCAGCAGCTTCGGGAGCGGAGAGACCCAGTACTTC; v_call: TRBV7-6; clone_size: NA; d_call: NA; j_call: TRBJ2-5
cdr3_aa: CASRHYAAEAFF; cdr3_nt: TGTGCCAGCAGACACTACGCCGCTGAAGCTTTCTTT; v_call: TRBV6-5; clone_size: NA; d_call: NA; j_call: TRBJ1-1
cdr3_aa: CASSFAGQGGGYTF; cdr3_nt: TGTGCCAGCAGCTTTGCCGGACAGGGTGGAGGCTACACCTTC; v_call: TRBV5-6; clone_size: NA; d_call: TRBD1; j_call: TRBJ1-2
cdr3_aa: CASSYDRGLAELDEQFF; cdr3_nt: TGTGCCAGCAGCTATGACAGGGGACTAGCAGAACTCGATGAGCAGTTCTTC; v_call: TRBV11-2; clone_size: NA; d_call: NA; j_call: TRBJ2-1
cdr3_aa: CASSEAGRFQYF; cdr3_nt: TGTGCCAGCAGTGAAGCCGGTAGATTCCAGTACTTC; v_call: TRBV2; clone_size: NA; d_call: NA; j_call: TRBJ2-5
cdr3_aa: CAIEQGNNYGYTF; cdr3_nt: TGTGCCATCGAACAGGGGAACAACTATGGCTACACCTTC; v_call: TRBV19; clone_size: NA; d_call: TRBD1; j_call: TRBJ1-2
cdr3_aa: CASSPRDREWGTQYF; cdr3_nt: TGTGCCAGCAGCCCCCGGGACAGGGAATGGGGGACCCAGTACTTC; v_call: TRBV9; clone_size: NA; d_call: TRBD1; j_call: TRBJ2-5
cdr3_aa: CASSVGGGARVNQPQHF; cdr3_nt: TGTGCCAGCAGTGTGGGCGGGGGTGCACGTGTAAATCAGCCCCAGCATTTT; v_call: TRBV6-1; clone_size: NA; d_call: NA; j_call: TRBJ1-5
cdr3_aa: CASSVPSTDTQYF; cdr3_nt: TGTGCCAGCAGCGTACCCTCCACAGATACGCAGTATTTT; v_call: TRBV9; clone_size: NA; d_call: NA; j_call: TRBJ2-3
cdr3_aa: CARISRTGLNQPQHF; cdr3_nt: TGTGCCAGAATAAGCCGAACAGGGCTCAATCAGCCCCAGCATTTT; v_call: TRBV5-3; clone_size: NA; d_call: NA; j_call: TRBJ1-5
cdr3_aa: CASSILSGFEQYF; cdr3_nt: TGTGCCAGCAGTATCCTGTCAGGGTTCGAGCAGTACTTC; v_call: TRBV6-6; clone_size: few; d_call: NA; j_call: TRBJ2-7
cdr3_aa: CASRVAGGQAYEQYF; cdr3_nt: TGCGCCAGCAGGGTAGCGGGAGGGCAGGCCTACGAGCAGTACTTC; v_call: TRBV5-1; clone_size: NA; d_call: TRBD2; j_call: TRBJ2-7
cdr3_aa: CASSLAPGTDTQYF; cdr3_nt: TGTGCCAGCAGCTTAGCGCCAGGCACAGATACGCAGTATTTT; v_call: TRBV7-2; clone_size: NA; d_call: NA; j_call: TRBJ2-3
cdr3_aa: CASGREGVYNEQFF; cdr3_nt: TGTGCCAGCGGTCGCGAGGGAGTCTACAATGAGCAGTTCTTC; v_call: TRBV27; clone_size: NA; d_call: NA; j_call: TRBJ2-1
cdr3_aa: CATKQDRVGNTEAFF; cdr3_nt: TGTGCCACCAAGCAGGACAGGGTCGGTAACACTGAAGCTTTCTTT; v_call: TRBV2; clone_size: NA; d_call: TRBD1; j_call: TRBJ1-1
cdr3_aa: CASSDRNSGANVLTF; cdr3_nt: TGTGCCAGCAGTGACAGGAATTCTGGGGCCAACGTCCTGACTTTC; v_call: TRBV28; clone_size: NA; d_call: NA; j_call: TRBJ2-6
cdr3_aa: CASSQTVQGMNTEAFF; cdr3_nt: TGCGCCAGCAGCCAAACTGTACAGGGCATGAACACTGAAGCTTTCTTT; v_call: TRBV5-1; clone_size: NA; d_call: NA; j_call: TRBJ1-1
cdr3_aa: CASSLNRALGRTDTQYF; cdr3_nt: TGTGCCAGCAGCTTAAACCGGGCGCTCGGGAGGACAGATACGCAGTATTTT; v_call: TRBV7-2; clone_size: NA; d_call: TRBD2; j_call: TRBJ2-3
cdr3_aa: CASSPRPSEGRTQYF; cdr3_nt: TGTGCCAGCTCACCACGTCCTAGCGAGGGGCGGACCCAGTACTTC; v_call: TRBV18; clone_size: once; d_call: NA; j_call: TRBJ2-5
cdr3_aa: CASSPRGDPRETQYF; cdr3_nt: TGTGCCAGCAGCCCCCGGGGGGACCCCCGCGAGACCCAGTACTTC; v_call: TRBV7-2; clone_size: NA; d_call: TRBD2; j_call: TRBJ2-5
cdr3_aa: CASSVGIGSGGADTQYF; cdr3_nt: TGTGCCAGCAGCGTAGGGATCGGGAGCGGGGGAGCAGATACGCAGTATTTT; v_call: TRBV9; clone_size: NA; d_call: TRBD2; j_call: TRBJ2-3
cdr3_aa: CASREQGVGTGELFF; cdr3_nt: TGTGCCAGCAGGGAACAGGGGGTGGGCACCGGGGAGCTGTTTTTT; v_call: TRBV7-3; clone_size: NA; d_call: TRBD1; j_call: TRBJ2-2
cdr3_aa: CSVDPMPGDYGYTF; cdr3_nt: TGCAGCGTTGATCCGATGCCAGGGGACTATGGCTACACCTTC; v_call: TRBV29-1; clone_size: NA; d_call: NA; j_call: TRBJ1-2
cdr3_aa: CASRDRVKTGELFF; cdr3_nt: TGTGCCAGCAGAGACAGGGTTAAAACCGGGGAGCTGTTTTTT; v_call: TRBV6-1; clone_size: NA; d_call: TRBD1; j_call: TRBJ2-2
cdr3_aa: CASSVVGGGWPNEQFF; cdr3_nt: TGTGCCAGCAGCGTAGTGGGGGGAGGGTGGCCAAATGAGCAGTTCTTC; v_call: TRBV9; clone_size: once; d_call: TRBD2; j_call: TRBJ2-1
cdr3_aa: CASSQVSGTSYEQYF; cdr3_nt: TGCGCCAGCAGCCAAGTAAGCGGGACCTCCTACGAGCAGTACTTC; v_call: TRBV4-1; clone_size: NA; d_call: TRBD2; j_call: TRBJ2-7
cdr3_aa: CASSSYPGTGVLAYEQYF; cdr3_nt: TGCGCCAGCAGCTCCTATCCCGGGACAGGGGTACTAGCCTACGAGCAGTACTTC; v_call: TRBV5-1; clone_size: NA; d_call: TRBD1; j_call: TRBJ2-7
cdr3_aa: CASSLDVGQPQHF; cdr3_nt: TGTGCCAGCAGCTTAGACGTGGGCCAGCCCCAGCATTTT; v_call: TRBV11-2; clone_size: NA; d_call: NA; j_call: TRBJ1-5
cdr3_aa: CASIWAAEAFF; cdr3_nt: TGTGCCAGTATCTGGGCCGCTGAAGCTTTCTTT; v_call: TRBV19; clone_size: NA; d_call: NA; j_call: TRBJ1-1
cdr3_aa: CASSVDRAYPPLHF; cdr3_nt: TGTGCCAGCAGTGTTGACAGGGCGTACCCACCCCTCCACTTT; v_call: TRBV6-5; clone_size: once; d_call: TRBD1; j_call: TRBJ1-6
cdr3_aa: CASSVKQGANYGYTF; cdr3_nt: TGTGCCAGCAGTGTAAAACAGGGGGCGAATTATGGCTACACCTTC; v_call: TRBV6-1; clone_size: NA; d_call: TRBD1; j_call: TRBJ1-2
cdr3_aa: CASSQDPYSNQPQHF; cdr3_nt: TGTGCCAGCAGCCAAGATCCCTATAGCAATCAGCCCCAGCATTTT; v_call: TRBV4-2; clone_size: NA; d_call: NA; j_call: TRBJ1-5
cdr3_aa: CASNERGAYNEQFF; cdr3_nt: TGTGCCAGCAACGAGCGGGGGGCTTACAATGAGCAGTTCTTC; v_call: TRBV6-5; clone_size: few; d_call: TRBD2; j_call: TRBJ2-1
cdr3_aa: CASSLAGTSGDEQYF; cdr3_nt: TGTGCCAGCAGCTTAGCCGGGACTAGCGGGGACGAGCAGTACTTC; v_call: TRBV11-2; clone_size: NA; d_call: TRBD2; j_call: TRBJ2-7
cdr3_aa: CATSRVIGTIDEQFF; cdr3_nt: TGTGCCACCAGCAGAGTGATCGGGACTATCGATGAGCAGTTCTTC; v_call: TRBV15; clone_size: NA; d_call: TRBD2; j_call: TRBJ2-1
cdr3_aa: CASSFLGGYEQYF; cdr3_nt: TGTGCCAGCAGTTTTTTGGGCGGGTACGAGCAGTACTTC; v_call: TRBV6-6; clone_size: NA; d_call: NA; j_call: TRBJ2-7
cdr3_aa: CASSLSAGSETQYF; cdr3_nt: TGCGCCAGCAGCCTGAGTGCAGGGTCAGAGACCCAGTACTTC; v_call: TRBV5-1; clone_size: few; d_call: NA; j_call: TRBJ2-5
cdr3_aa: CASSTAAYEQYF; cdr3_nt: TGTGCCAGCAGTACAGCAGCCTACGAGCAGTACTTC; v_call: TRBV2; clone_size: NA; d_call: NA; j_call: TRBJ2-7
cdr3_aa: CASSVNGQDNTEAFF; cdr3_nt: TGTGCCAGCAGCGTTAACGGACAGGATAACACTGAAGCTTTCTTT; v_call: TRBV9; clone_size: NA; d_call: TRBD1; j_call: TRBJ1-1
cdr3_aa: CATSRDGKNTEAFF; cdr3_nt: TGTGCCACCAGCAGAGACGGGAAGAACACTGAAGCTTTCTTT; v_call: TRBV15; clone_size: NA; d_call: NA; j_call: TRBJ1-1
cdr3_aa: CASSWTGNTIYF; cdr3_nt: TGTGCCAGCAGCTGGACAGGAAACACCATATATTTT; v_call: TRBV11-2; clone_size: NA; d_call: NA; j_call: TRBJ1-3
cdr3_aa: CASRNYGGPQETQYF; cdr3_nt: TGCGCCAGCAGAAATTACGGGGGGCCCCAAGAGACCCAGTACTTC; v_call: TRBV5-1; clone_size: NA; d_call: NA; j_call: TRBJ2-5
cdr3_aa: CASSSTSGRSREQYF; cdr3_nt: TGTGCCAGCAGCTCAACTAGCGGGCGGTCGAGGGAGCAGTACTTC; v_call: TRBV11-2; clone_size: NA; d_call: TRBD2; j_call: TRBJ2-7
cdr3_aa: CSVSGEETQYF; cdr3_nt: TGCAGCGTGAGCGGGGAAGAGACCCAGTACTTC; v_call: TRBV29-1; clone_size: NA; d_call: TRBD2; j_call: TRBJ2-5
cdr3_aa: CASSRTSGRQYEQYF; cdr3_nt: TGTGCCAGCAGCCGGACTAGCGGGAGGCAATACGAGCAGTACTTC; v_call: TRBV4-2; clone_size: NA; d_call: TRBD2; j_call: TRBJ2-7
cdr3_aa: CASSVGTYNSPLHF; cdr3_nt: TGTGCCAGCAGCGTAGGGACATATAATTCACCCCTCCACTTT; v_call: TRBV9; clone_size: NA; d_call: NA; j_call: TRBJ1-6
cdr3_aa: CASSPYQGNTEAFF; cdr3_nt: TGTGCCAGCTCACCATACCAGGGGAACACTGAAGCTTTCTTT; v_call: TRBV18; clone_size: few; d_call: NA; j_call: TRBJ1-1
cdr3_aa: CSVGRSGGQDTQYF; cdr3_nt: TGCAGCGTTGGCCGTTCGGGGGGGCAGGATACGCAGTATTTT; v_call: TRBV29-1; clone_size: NA; d_call: TRBD2; j_call: TRBJ2-3
cdr3_aa: CAISGLADYNEQFF; cdr3_nt: TGTGCCATCAGTGGACTAGCGGACTACAATGAGCAGTTCTTC; v_call: TRBV10-3; clone_size: once; d_call: TRBD2; j_call: TRBJ2-1
cdr3_aa: CSVDSTGGSDEQYF; cdr3_nt: TGCAGCGTTGATTCTACGGGAGGGTCCGACGAGCAGTACTTC; v_call: TRBV29-1; clone_size: NA; d_call: TRBD2; j_call: TRBJ2-7
cdr3_aa: CASSLASRGSYNEQFF; cdr3_nt: TGTGCCAGCAGCTTAGCCTCACGGGGATCTTACAATGAGCAGTTCTTC; v_call: TRBV7-2; clone_size: NA; d_call: NA; j_call: TRBJ2-1
cdr3_aa: CASRRDRFSYEQYF; cdr3_nt: TGTGCCAGTAGAAGGGACAGGTTCTCCTACGAGCAGTACTTC; v_call: TRBV19; clone_size: few; d_call: TRBD1; j_call: TRBJ2-7
cdr3_aa: CASSINPTVNYGYTF; cdr3_nt: TGTGCCAGTAGTATAAACCCCACAGTGAACTATGGCTACACCTTC; v_call: TRBV19; clone_size: NA; d_call: NA; j_call: TRBJ1-2
cdr3_aa: CASSLVAGMISYEQYF; cdr3_nt: TGTGCCAGCAGCTTGGTAGCGGGGATGATCTCCTACGAGCAGTACTTC; v_call: TRBV5-6; clone_size: NA; d_call: TRBD2; j_call: TRBJ2-7
cdr3_aa: CASRPTGDDYGYTF; cdr3_nt: TGTGCCAGCAGACCGACAGGGGATGACTATGGCTACACCTTC; v_call: TRBV6-6; clone_size: NA; d_call: TRBD1; j_call: TRBJ1-2
cdr3_aa: CASSPDGGPREQFF; cdr3_nt: TGTGCCAGCAGCCCAGACGGGGGGCCGAGGGAGCAGTTCTTC; v_call: TRBV13; clone_size: NA; d_call: NA; j_call: TRBJ2-1
cdr3_aa: CASSYLGLAGAGELFF; cdr3_nt: TGTGCCAGCAGTTACCTCGGGCTAGCGGGGGCCGGGGAGCTGTTTTTT; v_call: TRBV6-5; clone_size: NA; d_call: TRBD2; j_call: TRBJ2-2
cdr3_aa: CASSVGTANTGELFF; cdr3_nt: TGTGCCAGCAGCGTAGGGACAGCAAACACCGGGGAGCTGTTTTTT; v_call: TRBV9; clone_size: NA; d_call: NA; j_call: TRBJ2-2